These 21 T cell receptor beta chains originate from one sample sequenced in a study of T cell changes during pregnancy in multiple sclerosis. Repertoires were generated with immunoSEQ multiplex PCR, while TCRdb's copy carries only in-frame clones and drops some. This sample has more than 20,000 clones, with approximately 89% found just once. Sample: CD4+ T cells from peripheral blood mononuclear cells, taken after pregnancy. The receptors were gathered from a female donor in good health, enrolled as a control in a pregnancy study.

This clone has a handful of counts. The CDR3, as DNA: TGTGCCAGCAGTGGACAGGGAATAGATACGCAGTATTTT. It is translated as CASSGQGIDTQYF. This chain uses TRBV6-1 with TRBJ2-3; TRBD1 matches at 7 bases. Germline loops: CDR1 MNHNS, CDR2 SASEGT. The CDR3 runs 13 residues. The ends lost 4 bases at V and 5 bases at J; junction bases unmatched: 3.

This rearrangement joins TRBV27 to TRBJ2-6; tentatively, D is TRBD1 (6 bases). Germline CDR1 is MNHEY and CDR2 is SMNVEV (reference sequence). The V end lost 5 bases, the J end lost 2 bases, and 13 bases lay between the germline ends. The CDR3 sequence is 16 residues long. The CDR3 spells CASSLKAGAGANVLTF. As DNA, the CDR3 is TGTGCCAGCAGTCTAAAAGCAGGGGCTGGGGCCAACGTCCTGACTTTC.

The rearrangement joins TRBV28 to TRBJ1-2; weak D call: TRBD1 (5 bases). Trimming pared 5 bases from V and 2 bases from J, leaving 6 bases between. Germline lookup yields CDR1 MDHEN and CDR2 SYDVKM. The length of the CDR3 is 12 residues. The CDR3 DNA reads as TGTGCCAGCAGTCGGGGGAACTATGGCTACACCTTC. This gives the protein CASSRGNYGYTF.

The chain carries TRBV7-2 and TRBJ2-3, with 7 bases identical to TRBD1. This CDR3 has 14 residues. The junction had 4 bases not matched to a gene; V was cut back by 5 bases and J by 2 bases. The V gene's germline CDR1 is SGHTA and CDR2 FQGNSA. CDR3 in amino acids: CASSPGTVTDTQYF. DNA of the CDR3: TGTGCCAGCAGCCCCGGGACAGTCACAGATACGCAGTATTTT.

In this sample, this clone turned up once. The V and J genes are TRBV7-8 and TRBJ2-3; TRBD2 aligns across 9 bases. V dropped 5 bases and J dropped 7; count of bases not matched to a gene: 10. The CDR3 is made up of 15 amino acids. Germline assignment: CDR1 SGHVS and CDR2 FQNEAQ. As DNA, the CDR3 is TGTGCCAGCAGCAAAGCGGGAGGCCAGGGAAATACGCAGTATTTT. Protein product: CASSKAGGQGNTQYF.

The chain uses TRBV6-5 and TRBJ1-1; D uncertain. In germline, CDR1 is MNHEY, CDR2 SVGAGI. V lost 10 bases, J lost 1 base, and 19 bases lay in between. CDR3 length: 15 residues. The CDR3 sequence is CATQRTNIWNTEAFF. The CDR3 bases are TGTGCCACCCAGCGGACTAACATCTGGAACACTGAAGCTTTCTTT.

The chain employs TRBV6-4 and TRBJ2-1; 8 positions agree with TRBD2. Germline CDR1 MRHNA, CDR2 SNTAGT. The CDR3 has 16 amino acids. Trimming took 3 bases from V and 0 from J; bases not matched to a gene: 4. The CDR3 sequence is CASSDVSGSSYNEQFF. CDR3 sequence (DNA): TGTGCCAGCAGTGATGTGAGCGGGAGCTCCTACAATGAGCAGTTCTTC.

This clone was seen once. The rearrangement joins TRBV7-8 to TRBJ1-6; no reliable D call. The CDR3 has 15 amino acids. CDR1 is SGHVS and CDR2 is FQNEAQ in the germline V gene. The V end was cut by 8 bases, the J end by 0 bases, with 11 bases between. The chain's CDR3 is CASRFGGSYNSPLHF. As DNA, the CDR3 is TGTGCCAGCCGGTTCGGAGGCTCCTATAATTCACCCCTCCACTTT. Combining the CDR3 with reference TRBV7-8 and TRBJ1-6 gives the whole variable domain GAGVSQSPRYKVAKRGQDVALRCDPISGHVSLFWYQQALGQGPEFLTYFQNEAQLDKSGLPSDRFFAERPEGSVSTLKIQRTQQEDSAVYLCASRFGGSYNSPLHFGNGTRLTVT.

V usage is TRBV5-1 and J usage is TRBJ2-1, with a tentative D call TRBD1 (7 bases). The CDR3 totals 15 residues. CDR1 and CDR2 (germline): SGHRS, YFSETQ. V lost 1 base, J lost 6 bases, and 14 bases lay in between. The chain's CDR3 is CASSLTGDFFNEQFF. CDR3 bases: TGCGCCAGCAGCTTGACAGGGGACTTTTTCAATGAGCAGTTCTTC. The variable domain in full, completed from reference TRBV5-1 and TRBJ2-1, reads KAGVTQTPRYLIKTRGQQVTLSCSPISGHRSVSWYQQTPGQGLQFLFEYFSETQRNKGNFPGRFSGRQFSNSRSEMNVSTLELGDSALYLCASSLTGDFFNEQFFGPGTRLTVL.

This clone was counted once. The genes are TRBV18 and TRBJ2-2, with D hard to call. This CDR3 has 14 amino acids. Germline loops: CDR1 KGHSH, CDR2 LQKENI. Trimming took 4 bases from V and 2 from J, leaving 8 bases between them. CDR3 residues: CASSRAYNTGELFF. The CDR3 bases are TGTGCCAGCTCACGGGCTTACAACACCGGGGAGCTGTTTTTT.

The chain recombines TRBV28 with TRBJ1-4; 8 bases map to TRBD1. CDR1 is MDHEN and CDR2 is SYDVKM in the germline V gene. V was pared by 3 bases and J by 12 bases, with 15 bases of the junction left unmatched. This CDR3 has 16 amino acids. CDR3 DNA sequence: TGTGCCAGCAGTTTGGACCTAGTACAGGGGGTATATCAACTGTTTTTT. As protein: CASSLDLVQGVYQLFF.

The chain recombines TRBV2 with TRBJ2-1; D may be TRBD2 (5 bases). From germline, CDR1 is SNHLY and CDR2 FYNNEI. This CDR3 has 14 residues. The V end was cut by 7 bases, the J end by 0 bases, with 10 bases between. In nucleotides, the CDR3 is TGTGCCAGCAACCCCCGGGGCTCCTACAATGAGCAGTTCTTC. Translating it yields CASNPRGSYNEQFF. Complete variable domain (other parts from reference TRBV2 and TRBJ2-1): EPEVTQTPSHQVTQMGQEVILRCVPISNHLYFYWYRQILGQKVEFLVSFYNNEISEKSEIFDDQFSVERPDGSNFTLKIRSTKLEDSAMYFCASNPRGSYNEQFFGPGTRLTVL.

This chain joins TRBV6-1 and TRBJ2-7; possibly TRBD2 for D (5 bases). In germline, CDR1 is MNHNS, CDR2 SASEGT. V lost 0 bases and J lost 5, with 17 bases in between. This CDR3 region has 16 residues. The CDR3 DNA sequence: TGTGCCAGCAGTGAAGCGCTCGGACTCACTTGGGACGAGCAGTACTTC. Translated, it gives CASSEALGLTWDEQYF.

CDR3 nucleotide sequence: TGTGCCAGAAGCTGGACAGGGGCCCCCCTTGGGTACAATGAGCAGTTCTTC. It yields the protein CARSWTGAPLGYNEQFF. The chain uses TRBV5-3 and TRBJ2-1, with TRBD1 matching over 9 bases. TRBV5-3 counts as an open reading frame of uncertain function. This CDR3 spans 17 amino acids. Losses at the gene ends were 3 bases for V and 4 bases for J; bases not matched to a gene: 11.

The chain is built from TRBV28 and TRBJ2-7, with 8 bases fitting TRBD1. CDR1 is MDHEN and CDR2 is SYDVKM in the germline V gene. V trimming: 6 bases; J trimming: 5 bases; junction bases outside the gene matches: 6. The CDR3 runs 13 residues. DNA of the CDR3: TGTGCCAGCAGCCAAACGGACAGGGACGAGCAGTACTTC. This encodes CASSQTDRDEQYF.

As for this clone: Other DNA sequences in the sample encode the same CDR3. The CDR3 loop reads CASSLDRGLGYTF. As DNA, the CDR3 is TGTGCCAGCAGCCTGGACAGGGGGCTTGGCTACACCTTC. The chain combines TRBV7-2 with TRBJ1-2; TRBD1 agrees at 11 bases. The CDR3 runs to 13 residues. After removal of 5 bases from V and 7 bases from J, the junction contained 3 bases not matched to a gene. Germline V gives CDR1 SGHTA, CDR2 FQGNSA. Together with reference TRBV7-2 and TRBJ1-2, the CDR3 gives the full variable domain: GAGVSQSPSNKVTEKGKDVELRCDPISGHTALYWYRQSLGQGLEFLIYFQGNSAPDKSGLPSDRFSAERTGGSVSTLTIQRTQQEDSAVYLCASSLDRGLGYTFGSGTRLTVV.

This chain links TRBV6-1 with TRBJ2-2; unclear D gene. The V end was cut by 2 bases, the J end by 8 bases, with 9 bases between. Germline CDR1 MNHNS, CDR2 SASEGT. CDR3 size: 13 residues. CDR3 bases: TGTGCCAGCAGTGAAAGCGAGAGGGGGGAGCTGTTTTTT. This gives the protein CASSESERGELFF.

Regarding this clone: The same CDR3 can be traced to other DNA sequences in this sample. The rearrangement uses TRBV19 and TRBJ2-2, with unresolved D. The length of the CDR3 is 15 residues. V lost 6 bases and J 0 bases, leaving 11 bases between the germline ends. Germline assignment: CDR1 LNHDA and CDR2 SQIVND (reference sequence). This CDR3 reads CASSPHPTNTGELFF. The CDR3 DNA is TGTGCCAGTAGCCCCCACCCTACGAACACCGGGGAGCTGTTTTTT.

This clone was observed a single time. This chain joins TRBV6-1 and TRBJ2-7; 11 nucleotides match TRBD2. Per germline, CDR1 MNHNS and CDR2 SASEGT. This CDR3 contains 17 residues. V lost 2 bases to trimming and J lost 2 bases; unmatched junction nucleotides: 8. CDR3 sequence reads: CASSERGRLAGTYEQYF. The CDR3 bases are TGTGCCAGCAGTGAAAGAGGGAGACTAGCGGGGACCTACGAGCAGTACTTC.

The chain couples TRBV7-9 to TRBJ2-5, with D possibly TRBD2 on 6 matching bases. The CDR3 runs 15 residues. CDR1 SEHNR and CDR2 FQNEAQ come from the germline V gene (reference sequence). The V gene lost 5 bases and the J gene lost 1 base, with 14 bases spanning the gap. The CDR3, as DNA: TGTGCCAGCAGCCTCCTGGGGGGAGGCCAAGAGACCCAGTACTTC. Residues: CASSLLGGGQETQYF. The variable domain in full, with the rest retrieved from reference TRBV7-9 and TRBJ2-5, is DTGVSQNPRHKITKRGQNVTFRCDPISEHNRLYWYRQTLGQGPEFLTYFQNEAQLEKSRLLSDRFSAERPKGSFSTLEIQRTEQGDSAMYLCASSLLGGGQETQYFGPGTRLLVL.

This clone was recorded only once. CDR3 residues: CASRLEGAKTQYF. For the CDR3, the DNA is TGTGCCAGCAGGCTCGAGGGTGCCAAGACCCAGTACTTC. This rearrangement joins TRBV2 to TRBJ2-5, with D maybe TRBD2 (5 bases). CDR1 is SNHLY, CDR2 FYNNEI, per germline. V was shortened by 6 bases and J by 6 bases, with 14 bases between the two germline ends. The length of the CDR3 is 13 residues.